This TCR beta chain was sequenced during a study of monozygotic twins with inflammatory bowel disease. Overall study findings and caveats: Some repertoire variability may stem from patients' differing immunosuppressive treatments. Separate T cell subtypes could not be resolved from one another. Among twins, concordant and discordant pairs did not differ in repertoire similarity, possibly from limited power.

Template switching was used to attach UMIs, which incorporated a 6-nucleotide sample barcode. TCRdb re-called the 5' RACE reads; one entry per CDR3 protein, DNA not given. This table holds 350,000 to 400,000 distinct CDR3 sequences. Germline lookup yields CDR1 SQVTM and CDR2 ANQGSEA. The CDR3 extends over 13 amino acids. Remarks on this clonotype: The antigen remains unidentified.

The clonotype was recovered from a human donor with ulcerative colitis or Crohn's disease, or a healthy co-twin of an affected twin (not recorded which). Sequenced: blood. V usage is TRBV29-1 and J usage is TRBJ2-3; TCRdb lists TRBD2, though no DNA is available to test this call. CDR3 sequence reads: CSAGLAGTDTQYF.